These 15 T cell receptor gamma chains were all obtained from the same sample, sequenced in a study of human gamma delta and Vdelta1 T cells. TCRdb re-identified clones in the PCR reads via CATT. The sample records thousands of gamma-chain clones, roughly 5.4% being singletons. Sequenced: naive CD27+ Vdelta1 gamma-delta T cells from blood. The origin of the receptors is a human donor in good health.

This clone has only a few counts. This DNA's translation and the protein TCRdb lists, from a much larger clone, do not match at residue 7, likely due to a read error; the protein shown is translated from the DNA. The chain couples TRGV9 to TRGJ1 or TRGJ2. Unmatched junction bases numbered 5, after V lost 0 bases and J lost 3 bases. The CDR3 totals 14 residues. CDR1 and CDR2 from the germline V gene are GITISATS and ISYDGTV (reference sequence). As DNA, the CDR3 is TGTGCCTTGTGGGAGGTGTGTCGTTATTATAAGAAACTCTTT. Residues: CALWEVCRYYKKLF.

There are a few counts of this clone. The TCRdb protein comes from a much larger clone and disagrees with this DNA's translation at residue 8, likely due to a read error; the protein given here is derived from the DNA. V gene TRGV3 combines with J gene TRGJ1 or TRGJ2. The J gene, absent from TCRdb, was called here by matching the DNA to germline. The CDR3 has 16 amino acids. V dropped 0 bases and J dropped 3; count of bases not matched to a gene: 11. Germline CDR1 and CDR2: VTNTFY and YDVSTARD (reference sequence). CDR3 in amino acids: CATWDRRGLRYYKKLF. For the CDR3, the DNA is TGTGCCACCTGGGACAGGCGGGGCCTCCGTTATTATAAGAAACTCTTT.

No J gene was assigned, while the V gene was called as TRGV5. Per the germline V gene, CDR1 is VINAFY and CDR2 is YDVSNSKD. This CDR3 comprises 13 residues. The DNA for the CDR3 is TGTGCCACCTGGGACTGGGGGTGGTATAACAAAATATTT. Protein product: CATWDWGWYNKIF.

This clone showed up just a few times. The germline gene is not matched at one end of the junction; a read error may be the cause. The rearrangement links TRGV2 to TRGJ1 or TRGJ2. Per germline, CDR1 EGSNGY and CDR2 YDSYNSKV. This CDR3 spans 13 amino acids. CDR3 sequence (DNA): TGTGCCACCCGGGACGGGGTTTATTATAAGAAACTATTT. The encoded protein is CATRDGVYYKKLF.

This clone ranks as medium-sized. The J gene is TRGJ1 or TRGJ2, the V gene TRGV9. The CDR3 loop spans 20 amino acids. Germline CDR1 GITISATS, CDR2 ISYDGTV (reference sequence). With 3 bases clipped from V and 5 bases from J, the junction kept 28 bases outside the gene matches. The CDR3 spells CALWESPRGLLGPRDYKKLF. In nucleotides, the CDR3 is TGTGCCTTGTGGGAGTCTCCCCGAGGCTTATTGGGTCCTCGAGATTATAAGAAACTCTTT.

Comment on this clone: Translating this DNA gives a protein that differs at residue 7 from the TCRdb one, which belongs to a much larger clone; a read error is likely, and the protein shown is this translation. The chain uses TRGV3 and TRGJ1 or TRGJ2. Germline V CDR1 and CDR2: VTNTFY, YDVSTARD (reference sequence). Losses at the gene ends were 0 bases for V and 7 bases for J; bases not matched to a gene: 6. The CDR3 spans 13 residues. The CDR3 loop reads CATWDRVRYKKLF. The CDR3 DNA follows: TGTGCCACCTGGGACAGGGTCCGCTATAAGAAACTCTTT.

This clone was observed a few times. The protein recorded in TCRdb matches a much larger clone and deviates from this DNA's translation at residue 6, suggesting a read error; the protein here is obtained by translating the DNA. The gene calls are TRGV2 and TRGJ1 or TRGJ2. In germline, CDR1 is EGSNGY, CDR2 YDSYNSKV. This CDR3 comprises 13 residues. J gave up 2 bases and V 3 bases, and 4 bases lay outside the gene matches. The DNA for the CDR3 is TGTGCCACCTGGGACTTCCATTATTATAAGAAACTCTTT. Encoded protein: CATWDFHYYKKLF.

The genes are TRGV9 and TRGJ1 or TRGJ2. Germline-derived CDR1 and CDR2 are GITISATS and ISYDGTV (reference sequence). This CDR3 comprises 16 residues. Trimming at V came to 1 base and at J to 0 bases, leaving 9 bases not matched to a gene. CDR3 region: CALWEVPIGNYYKKLF. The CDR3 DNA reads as TGTGCCTTGTGGGAGGTACCGATCGGGAATTATTATAAGAAACTCTTT.

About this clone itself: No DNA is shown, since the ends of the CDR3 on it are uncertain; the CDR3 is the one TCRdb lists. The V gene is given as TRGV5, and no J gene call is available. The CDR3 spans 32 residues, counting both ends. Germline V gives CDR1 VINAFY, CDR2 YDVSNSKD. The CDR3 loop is CATWDRRGIIRNSLAVEQHLLSQVSIGRIQHF.

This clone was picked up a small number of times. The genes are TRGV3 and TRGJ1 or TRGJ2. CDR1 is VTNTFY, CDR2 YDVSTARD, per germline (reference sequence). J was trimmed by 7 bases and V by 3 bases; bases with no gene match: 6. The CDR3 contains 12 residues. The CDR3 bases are TGTGCCACCTGGGACTATCGATATAAGAAACTCTTT. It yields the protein CATWDYRYKKLF.

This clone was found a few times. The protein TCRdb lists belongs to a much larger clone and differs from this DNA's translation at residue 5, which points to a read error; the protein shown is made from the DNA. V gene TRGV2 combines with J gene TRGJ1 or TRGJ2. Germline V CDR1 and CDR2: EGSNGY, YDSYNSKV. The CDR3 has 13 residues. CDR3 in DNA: TGTGCCACCTGGTACGGGCGGCGCTATAAGAAACTCTTT. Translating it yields CATWYGRRYKKLF.

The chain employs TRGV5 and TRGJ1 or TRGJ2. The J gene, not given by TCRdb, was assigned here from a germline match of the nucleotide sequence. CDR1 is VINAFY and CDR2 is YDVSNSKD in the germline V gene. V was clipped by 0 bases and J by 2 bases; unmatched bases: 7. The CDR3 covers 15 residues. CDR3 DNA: TGTGCCACCTGGGACAGGCGGGGGTATTATTATAAGAAACTCTTT. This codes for CATWDRRGYYYKKLF.

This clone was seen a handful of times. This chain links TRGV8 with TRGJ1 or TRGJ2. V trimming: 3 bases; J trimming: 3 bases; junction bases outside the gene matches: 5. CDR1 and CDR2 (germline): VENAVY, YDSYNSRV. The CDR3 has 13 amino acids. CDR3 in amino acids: CATWDYSYYKKLF. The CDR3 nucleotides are TGTGCCACCTGGGATTATAGTTATTATAAGAAACTCTTT.

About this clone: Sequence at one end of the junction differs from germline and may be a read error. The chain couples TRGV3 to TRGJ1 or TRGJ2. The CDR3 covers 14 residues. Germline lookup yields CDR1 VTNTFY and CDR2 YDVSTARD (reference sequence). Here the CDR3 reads CATWDMRWYYKKIF. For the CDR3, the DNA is TGTGCCACCTGGGACATGCGTTGGTATTATAAGAAAATATTT.

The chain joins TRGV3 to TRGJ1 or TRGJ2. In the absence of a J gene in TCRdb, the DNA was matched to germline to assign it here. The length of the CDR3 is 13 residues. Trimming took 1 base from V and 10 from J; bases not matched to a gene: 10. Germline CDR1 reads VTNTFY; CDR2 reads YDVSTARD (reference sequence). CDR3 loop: CATWDSSRGKKLF. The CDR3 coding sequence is TGTGCCACCTGGGACAGTTCTCGAGGGAAGAAACTCTTT.